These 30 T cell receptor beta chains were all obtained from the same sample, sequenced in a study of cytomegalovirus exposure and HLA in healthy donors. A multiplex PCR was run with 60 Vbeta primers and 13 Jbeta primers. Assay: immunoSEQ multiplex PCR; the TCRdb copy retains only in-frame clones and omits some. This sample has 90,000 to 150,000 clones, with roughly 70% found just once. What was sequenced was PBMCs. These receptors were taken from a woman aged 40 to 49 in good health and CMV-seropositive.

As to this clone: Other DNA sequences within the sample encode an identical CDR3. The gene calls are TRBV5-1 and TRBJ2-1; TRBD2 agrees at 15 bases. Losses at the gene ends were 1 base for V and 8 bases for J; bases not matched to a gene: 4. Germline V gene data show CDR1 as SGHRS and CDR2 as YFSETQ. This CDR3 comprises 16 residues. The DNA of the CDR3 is TGCGCCAGCAGCTTGCTCGGACTAGCGGGAGGGGATGAGCAGTTCTTC. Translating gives CASSLLGLAGGDEQFF.

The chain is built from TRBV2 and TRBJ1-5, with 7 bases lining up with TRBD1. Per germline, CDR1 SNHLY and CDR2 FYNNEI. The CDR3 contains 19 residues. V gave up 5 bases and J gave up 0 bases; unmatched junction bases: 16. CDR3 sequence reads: CASSRAGGLGQNSNQPQHF. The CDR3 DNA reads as TGTGCCAGCAGTCGAGCCGGGGGACTGGGACAGAATAGCAATCAGCCCCAGCATTTT. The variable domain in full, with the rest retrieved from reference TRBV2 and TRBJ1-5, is EPEVTQTPSHQVTQMGQEVILRCVPISNHLYFYWYRQILGQKVEFLVSFYNNEISEKSEIFDDQFSVERPDGSNFTLKIRSTKLEDSAMYFCASSRAGGLGQNSNQPQHFGDGTRLSIL.

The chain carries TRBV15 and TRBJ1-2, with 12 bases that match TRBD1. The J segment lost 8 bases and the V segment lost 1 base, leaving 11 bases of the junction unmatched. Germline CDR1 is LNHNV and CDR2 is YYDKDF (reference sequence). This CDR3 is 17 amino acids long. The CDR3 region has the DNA TGTGCCACCAGCAGAGGAACCCCGGGACAGGGGGCGTGGGGCTACACCTTC. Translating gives CATSRGTPGQGAWGYTF.

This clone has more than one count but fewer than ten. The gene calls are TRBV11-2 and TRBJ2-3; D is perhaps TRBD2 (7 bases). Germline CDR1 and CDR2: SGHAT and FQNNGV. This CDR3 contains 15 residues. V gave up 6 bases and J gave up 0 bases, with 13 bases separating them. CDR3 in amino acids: CASSWGGRSTDTQYF. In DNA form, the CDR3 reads TGTGCCAGCAGTTGGGGGGGCCGAAGCACAGATACGCAGTATTTT.

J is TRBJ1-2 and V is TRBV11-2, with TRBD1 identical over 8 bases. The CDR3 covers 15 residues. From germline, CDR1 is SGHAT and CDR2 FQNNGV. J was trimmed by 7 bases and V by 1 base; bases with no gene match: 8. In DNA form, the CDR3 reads TGTGCCAGCAGCTTAGTATCAGGGGGCGGTGTTGGCTACACCTTC. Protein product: CASSLVSGGGVGYTF. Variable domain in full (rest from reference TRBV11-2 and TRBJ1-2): EAGVAQSPRYKIIEKRQSVAFWCNPISGHATLYWYQQILGQGPKLLIQFQNNGVVDDSQLPKDRFSAERLKGVDSTLKIQPAKLEDSAVYLCASSLVSGGGVGYTFGSGTRLTVV.

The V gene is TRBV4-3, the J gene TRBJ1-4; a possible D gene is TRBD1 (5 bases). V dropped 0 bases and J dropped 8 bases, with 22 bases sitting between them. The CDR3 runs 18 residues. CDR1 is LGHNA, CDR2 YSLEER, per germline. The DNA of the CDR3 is TGCGCCAGCAGCCAAGATTTGGTCATAGGGCAGGGAGGGGAAAAACTGTTTTTT. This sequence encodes CASSQDLVIGQGGEKLFF.

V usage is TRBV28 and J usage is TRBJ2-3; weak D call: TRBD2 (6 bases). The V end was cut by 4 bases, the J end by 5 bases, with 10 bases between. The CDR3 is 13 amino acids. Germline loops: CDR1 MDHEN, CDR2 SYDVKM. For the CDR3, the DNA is TGTGCCAGCAGTTGGGAGGAACGAGATACGCAGTATTTT. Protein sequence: CASSWEERDTQYF.

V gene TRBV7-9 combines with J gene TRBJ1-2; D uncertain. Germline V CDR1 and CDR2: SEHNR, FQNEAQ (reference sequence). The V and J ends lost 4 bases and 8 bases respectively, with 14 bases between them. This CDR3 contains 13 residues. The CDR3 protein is CASSSRNSDGYTF. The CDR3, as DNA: TGTGCCAGCAGCTCCCGGAACAGTGACGGCTACACCTTC.

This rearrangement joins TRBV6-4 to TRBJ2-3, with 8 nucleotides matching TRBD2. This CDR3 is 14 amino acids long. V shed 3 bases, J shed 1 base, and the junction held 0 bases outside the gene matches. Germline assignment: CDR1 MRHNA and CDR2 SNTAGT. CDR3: CASSEAGGTDTQYF. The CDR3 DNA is TGTGCCAGCAGTGAAGCGGGGGGCACAGATACGCAGTATTTT.

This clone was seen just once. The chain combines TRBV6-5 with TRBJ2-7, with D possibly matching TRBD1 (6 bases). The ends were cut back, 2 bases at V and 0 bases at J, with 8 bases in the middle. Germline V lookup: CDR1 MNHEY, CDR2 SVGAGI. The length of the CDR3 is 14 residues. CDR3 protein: CASSYRDISYEQYF. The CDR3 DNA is TGTGCCAGCAGTTACCGGGACATCTCCTACGAGCAGTACTTC.

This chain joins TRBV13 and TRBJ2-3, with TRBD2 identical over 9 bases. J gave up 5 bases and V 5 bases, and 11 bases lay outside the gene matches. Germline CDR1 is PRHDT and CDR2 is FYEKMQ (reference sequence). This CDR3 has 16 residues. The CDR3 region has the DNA TGTGCCAGCAGCCCCTTCGCGGGGGGGCATAGAGATACGCAGTATTTT. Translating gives CASSPFAGGHRDTQYF. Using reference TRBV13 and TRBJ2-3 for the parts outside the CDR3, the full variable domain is AAGVIQSPRHLIKEKRETATLKCYPIPRHDTVYWYQQGPGQDPQFLISFYEKMQSDKGSIPDRFSAQQFSDYHSELNMSSLELGDSALYFCASSPFAGGHRDTQYFGPGTRLTVL.

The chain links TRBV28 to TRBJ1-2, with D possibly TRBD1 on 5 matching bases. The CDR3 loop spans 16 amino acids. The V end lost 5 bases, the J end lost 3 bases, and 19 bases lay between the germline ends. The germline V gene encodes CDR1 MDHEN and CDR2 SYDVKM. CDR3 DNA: TGTGCCAGCAGTCGATTCACCCGGGGGGAAGACTATGGCTACACCTTC. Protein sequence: CASSRFTRGEDYGYTF.

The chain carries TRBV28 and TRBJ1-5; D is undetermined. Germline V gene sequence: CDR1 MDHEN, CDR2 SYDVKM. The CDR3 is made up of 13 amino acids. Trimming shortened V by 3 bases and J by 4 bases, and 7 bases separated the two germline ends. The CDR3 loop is CASSFSRNQPQHF. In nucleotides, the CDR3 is TGTGCCAGCAGTTTTAGCCGTAATCAGCCCCAGCATTTT.

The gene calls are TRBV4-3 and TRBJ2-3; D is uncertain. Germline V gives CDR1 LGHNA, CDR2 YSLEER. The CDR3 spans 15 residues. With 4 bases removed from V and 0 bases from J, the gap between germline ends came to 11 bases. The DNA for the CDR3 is TGCGCCAGCAGCCTAGAGGCTTCTAGCACAGATACGCAGTATTTT. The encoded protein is CASSLEASSTDTQYF.

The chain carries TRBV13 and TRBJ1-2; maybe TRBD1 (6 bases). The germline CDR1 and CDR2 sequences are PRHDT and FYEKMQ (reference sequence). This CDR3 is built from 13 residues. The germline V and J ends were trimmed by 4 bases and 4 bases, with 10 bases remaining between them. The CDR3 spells CASSSRGVYGYTF. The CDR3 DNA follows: TGTGCCAGCAGCTCCAGGGGTGTCTATGGCTACACCTTC.

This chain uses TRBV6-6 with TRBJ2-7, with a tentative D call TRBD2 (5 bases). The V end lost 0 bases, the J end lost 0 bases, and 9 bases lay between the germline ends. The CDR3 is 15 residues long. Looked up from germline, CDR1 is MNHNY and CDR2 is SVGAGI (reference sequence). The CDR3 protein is CASSYSAGSSYEQYF. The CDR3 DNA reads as TGTGCCAGCAGTTACTCTGCGGGTAGCTCCTACGAGCAGTACTTC.

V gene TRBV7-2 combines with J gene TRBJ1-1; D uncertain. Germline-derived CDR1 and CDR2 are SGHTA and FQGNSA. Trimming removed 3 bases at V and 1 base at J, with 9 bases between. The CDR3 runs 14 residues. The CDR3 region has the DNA TGTGCCAGCAGCTTTTACAGTGAGAACACTGAAGCTTTCTTT. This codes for CASSFYSENTEAFF.

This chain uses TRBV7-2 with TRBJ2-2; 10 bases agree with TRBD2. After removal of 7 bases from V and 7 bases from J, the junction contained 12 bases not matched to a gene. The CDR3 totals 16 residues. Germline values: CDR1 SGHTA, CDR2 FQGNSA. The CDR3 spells CASTPTSGILVGELFF. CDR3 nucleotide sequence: TGTGCCAGCACCCCTACTAGCGGGATTCTTGTCGGGGAGCTGTTTTTT.

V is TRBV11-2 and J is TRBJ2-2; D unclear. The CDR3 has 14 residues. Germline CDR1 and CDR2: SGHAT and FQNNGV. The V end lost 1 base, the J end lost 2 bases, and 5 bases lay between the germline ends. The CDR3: CASSLGSNTGELFF. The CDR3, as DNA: TGTGCCAGCAGCTTAGGTAGCAACACCGGGGAGCTGTTTTTT.

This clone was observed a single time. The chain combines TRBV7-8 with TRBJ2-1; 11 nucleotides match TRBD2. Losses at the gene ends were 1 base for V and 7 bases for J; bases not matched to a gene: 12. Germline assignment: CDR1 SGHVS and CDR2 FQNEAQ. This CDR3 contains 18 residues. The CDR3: CASSLGSGSGGASNEQFF. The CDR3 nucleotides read TGTGCCAGCAGCTTAGGGTCGGGTAGCGGGGGGGCTAGTAATGAGCAGTTCTTC.

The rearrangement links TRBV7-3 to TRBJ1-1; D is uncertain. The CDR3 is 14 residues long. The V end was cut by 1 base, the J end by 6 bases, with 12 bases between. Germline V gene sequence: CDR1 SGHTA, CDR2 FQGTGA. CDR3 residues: CASSLNPGLAEAFF. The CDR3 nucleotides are TGTGCCAGCAGCTTAAATCCGGGGTTGGCTGAAGCTTTCTTT.

The CDR3 spells CASSPDTSNEQFF. The CDR3 DNA sequence: TGTGCCAGCTCTCCCGACACTAGCAATGAGCAGTTCTTC. The chain has TRBV27 and TRBJ2-1, with D tentatively TRBD2 (5 bases). Trimming left V 8 bases short and J 6 bases short, with 14 bases between. The germline gives CDR1 MNHEY, CDR2 SMNVEV (reference sequence). The CDR3 contains 13 residues.

The CDR3 loop is CASSGVTRGFTEAFF. Written as DNA, the CDR3 is TGTGCCAGCAGCGGTGTTACAAGAGGATTCACTGAAGCTTTCTTT. V is TRBV7-2 and J is TRBJ1-1; D is unclear. Between the trimmed V and J ends, which lost 5 bases and 4 bases, there was a span of 17 bases. The germline V gene encodes CDR1 SGHTA and CDR2 FQGNSA. The CDR3 has 15 residues.

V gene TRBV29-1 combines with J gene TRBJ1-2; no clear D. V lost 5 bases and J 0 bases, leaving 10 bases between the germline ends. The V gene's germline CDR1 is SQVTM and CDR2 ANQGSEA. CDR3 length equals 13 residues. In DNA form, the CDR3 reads TGCAGCGTTCTTGACTCTACTAACTATGGCTACACCTTC. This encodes CSVLDSTNYGYTF.

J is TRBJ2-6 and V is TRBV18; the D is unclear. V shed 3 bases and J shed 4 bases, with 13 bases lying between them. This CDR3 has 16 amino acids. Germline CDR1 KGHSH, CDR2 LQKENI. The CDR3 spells CASSPAQTGGANVLTF. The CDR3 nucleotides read TGTGCCAGCTCACCGGCACAGACCGGAGGGGCCAACGTCCTGACTTTC.

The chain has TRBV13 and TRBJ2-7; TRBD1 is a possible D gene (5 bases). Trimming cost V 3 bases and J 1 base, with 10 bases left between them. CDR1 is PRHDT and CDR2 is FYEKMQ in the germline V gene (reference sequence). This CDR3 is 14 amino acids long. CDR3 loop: CASSFLQGSYEQYF. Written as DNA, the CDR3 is TGTGCCAGCAGCTTTCTTCAGGGTTCCTACGAGCAGTACTTC.

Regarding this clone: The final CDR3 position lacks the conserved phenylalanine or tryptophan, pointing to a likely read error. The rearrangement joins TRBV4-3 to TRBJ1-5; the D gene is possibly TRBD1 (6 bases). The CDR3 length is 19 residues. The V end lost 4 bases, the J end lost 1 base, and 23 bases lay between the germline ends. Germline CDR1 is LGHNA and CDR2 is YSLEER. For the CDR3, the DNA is TGCGCCAGCAGCCTACAACAGTTACAGGGCACCAACAGCAATCAGCCCCAGCATTCT. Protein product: CASSLQQLQGTNSNQPQHS.

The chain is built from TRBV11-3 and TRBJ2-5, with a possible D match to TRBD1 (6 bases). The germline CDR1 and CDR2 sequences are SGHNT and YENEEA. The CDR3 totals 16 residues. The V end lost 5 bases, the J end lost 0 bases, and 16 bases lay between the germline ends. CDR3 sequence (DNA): TGTGCCAGCAGCCCCGGGACAAGACTCTACCAAGAGACCCAGTACTTC. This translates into CASSPGTRLYQETQYF. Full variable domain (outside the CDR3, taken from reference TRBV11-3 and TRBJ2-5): EAGVVQSPRYKIIEKKQPVAFWCNPISGHNTLYWYLQNLGQGPELLIRYENEEAVDDSQLPKDRFSAERLKGVDSTLKIQPAELGDSAVYLCASSPGTRLYQETQYFGPGTRLLVL.

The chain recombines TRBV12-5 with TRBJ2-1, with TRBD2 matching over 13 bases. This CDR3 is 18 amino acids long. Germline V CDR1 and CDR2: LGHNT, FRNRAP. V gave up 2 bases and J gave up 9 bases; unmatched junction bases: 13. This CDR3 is CASGLQGLAGWGGSEQFF. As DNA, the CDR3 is TGTGCTAGTGGTTTGCAGGGACTAGCGGGATGGGGGGGGAGTGAGCAGTTCTTC.

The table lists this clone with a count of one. The CDR3 bases are TGTGCCTGGATGAGGGTCCTTAATGGCTACACCTTC. Encoded protein: CAWMRVLNGYTF. The rearrangement joins TRBV30 to TRBJ1-2; D gene ambiguous. There are 12 residues in the CDR3. Germline V gene data show CDR1 as GTSNPN and CDR2 as SVGIG (reference sequence). Trimming removed 4 bases at V and 6 bases at J, with 12 bases between.